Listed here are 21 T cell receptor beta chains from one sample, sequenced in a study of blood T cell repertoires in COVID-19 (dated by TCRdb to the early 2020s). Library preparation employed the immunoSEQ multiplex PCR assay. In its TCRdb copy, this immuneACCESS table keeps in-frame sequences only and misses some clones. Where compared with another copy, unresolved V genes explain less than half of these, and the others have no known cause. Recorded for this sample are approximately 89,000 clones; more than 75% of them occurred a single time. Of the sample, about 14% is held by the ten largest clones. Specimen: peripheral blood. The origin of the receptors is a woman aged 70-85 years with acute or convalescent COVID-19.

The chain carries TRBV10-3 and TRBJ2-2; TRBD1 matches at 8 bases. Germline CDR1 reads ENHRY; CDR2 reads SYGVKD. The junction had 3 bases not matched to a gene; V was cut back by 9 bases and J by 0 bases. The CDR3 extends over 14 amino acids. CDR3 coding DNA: TGTGCCATGAGGACAGGGCCGAACACCGGGGAGCTGTTTTTT. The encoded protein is CAMRTGPNTGELFF.

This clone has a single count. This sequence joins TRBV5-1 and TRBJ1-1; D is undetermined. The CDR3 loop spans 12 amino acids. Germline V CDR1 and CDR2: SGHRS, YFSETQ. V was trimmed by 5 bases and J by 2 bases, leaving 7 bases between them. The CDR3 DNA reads TGCGCCAGCAGGACGGGAAACACTGAAGCTTTCTTT. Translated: CASRTGNTEAFF. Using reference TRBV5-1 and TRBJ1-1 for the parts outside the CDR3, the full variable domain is KAGVTQTPRYLIKTRGQQVTLSCSPISGHRSVSWYQQTPGQGLQFLFEYFSETQRNKGNFPGRFSGRQFSNSRSEMNVSTLELGDSALYLCASRTGNTEAFFGQGTRLTVV.

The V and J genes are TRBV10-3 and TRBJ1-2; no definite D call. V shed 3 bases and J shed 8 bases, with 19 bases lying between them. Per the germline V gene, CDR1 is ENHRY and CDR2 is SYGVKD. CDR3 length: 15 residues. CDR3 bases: TGTGCCATCAGTGACAAGGGAGAGCGAGAAGGGGGCTACACCTTC. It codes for CAISDKGEREGGYTF.

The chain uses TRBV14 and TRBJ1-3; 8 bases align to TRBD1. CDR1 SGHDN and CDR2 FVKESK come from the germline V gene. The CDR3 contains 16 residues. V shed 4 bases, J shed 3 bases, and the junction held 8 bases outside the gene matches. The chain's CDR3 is CASSLLDRDFGNTIYF. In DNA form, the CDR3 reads TGTGCCAGCAGCCTTTTGGACAGGGACTTTGGAAACACCATATATTTT.

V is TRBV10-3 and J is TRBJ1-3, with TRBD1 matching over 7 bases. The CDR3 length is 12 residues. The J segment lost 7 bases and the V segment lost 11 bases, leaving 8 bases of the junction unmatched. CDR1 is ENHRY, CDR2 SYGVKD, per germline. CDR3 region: CAAQQGTNTIYF. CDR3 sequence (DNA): TGTGCCGCCCAACAGGGGACTAACACCATATATTTT.

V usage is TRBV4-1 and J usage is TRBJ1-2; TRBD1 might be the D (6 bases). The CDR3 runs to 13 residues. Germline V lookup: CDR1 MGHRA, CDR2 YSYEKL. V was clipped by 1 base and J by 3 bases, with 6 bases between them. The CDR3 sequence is CASSQGTDYGYTF. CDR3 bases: TGCGCCAGCAGCCAAGGGACAGACTATGGCTACACCTTC.

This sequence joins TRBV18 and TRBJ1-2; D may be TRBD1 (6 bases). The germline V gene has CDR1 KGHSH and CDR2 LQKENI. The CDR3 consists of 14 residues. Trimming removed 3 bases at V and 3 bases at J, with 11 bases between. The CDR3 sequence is CASSPAGGDYGYTF. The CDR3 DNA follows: TGTGCCAGCTCACCTGCGGGGGGCGACTATGGCTACACCTTC.

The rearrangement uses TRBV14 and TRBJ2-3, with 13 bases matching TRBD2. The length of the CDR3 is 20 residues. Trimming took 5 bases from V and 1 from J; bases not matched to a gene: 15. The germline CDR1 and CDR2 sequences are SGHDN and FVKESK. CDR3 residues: CASSARRQGLAGTRTDTQYF. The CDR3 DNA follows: TGTGCCAGCAGCGCCCGACGACAGGGACTAGCGGGGACGCGCACAGATACGCAGTATTTT.

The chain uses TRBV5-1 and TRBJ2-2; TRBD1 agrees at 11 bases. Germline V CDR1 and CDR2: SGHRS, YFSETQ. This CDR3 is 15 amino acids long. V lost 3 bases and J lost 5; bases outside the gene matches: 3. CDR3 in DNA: TGCGCCAGCAGCTGGGGACAGGGGGGAACCGGGGAGCTGTTTTTT. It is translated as CASSWGQGGTGELFF. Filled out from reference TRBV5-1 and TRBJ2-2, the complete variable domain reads KAGVTQTPRYLIKTRGQQVTLSCSPISGHRSVSWYQQTPGQGLQFLFEYFSETQRNKGNFPGRFSGRQFSNSRSEMNVSTLELGDSALYLCASSWGQGGTGELFFGEGSRLTVL.

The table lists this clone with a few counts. The CDR3 sequence is CASSLTRVSNYNEQFF. The DNA of the CDR3 is TGTGCCAGCAGCCTAACCCGGGTCTCAAATTACAATGAGCAGTTCTTC. This sequence joins TRBV7-8 and TRBJ2-1; D remains unclear. The germline CDR1 and CDR2 sequences are SGHVS and FQNEAQ. V was trimmed by 5 bases and J by 4 bases, leaving 18 bases between them. The CDR3 covers 16 residues.

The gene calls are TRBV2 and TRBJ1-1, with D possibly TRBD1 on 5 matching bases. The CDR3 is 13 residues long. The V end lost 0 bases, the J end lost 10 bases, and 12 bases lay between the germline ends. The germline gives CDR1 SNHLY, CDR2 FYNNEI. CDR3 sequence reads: CASSEARQIGAFF. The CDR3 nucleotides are TGTGCCAGCAGTGAAGCGCGACAGATTGGAGCTTTCTTT.

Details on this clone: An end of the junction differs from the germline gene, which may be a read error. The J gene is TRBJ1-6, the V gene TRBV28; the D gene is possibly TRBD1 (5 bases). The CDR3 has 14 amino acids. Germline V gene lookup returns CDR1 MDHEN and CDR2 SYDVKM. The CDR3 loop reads CASSSRARNSPLHF. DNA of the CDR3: TGTGCAAGCAGTTCCAGGGCAAGGAATTCACCCCTCCACTTT. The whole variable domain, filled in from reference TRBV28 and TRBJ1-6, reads DVKVTQSSRYLVKRTGEKVFLECVQDMDHENMFWYRQDPGLGLRLIYFSYDVKMKEKGDIPEGYSVSREKKERFSLILESASTNQTSMYLCASSSRARNSPLHFGNGTRLTVT.

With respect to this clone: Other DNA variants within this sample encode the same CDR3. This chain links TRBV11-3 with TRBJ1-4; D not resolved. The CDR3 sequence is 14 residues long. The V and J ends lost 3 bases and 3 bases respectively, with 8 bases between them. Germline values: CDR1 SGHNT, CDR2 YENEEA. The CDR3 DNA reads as TGTGCCAGCAGCTTGGGAGGTTCTAATGAAAAACTGTTTTTT. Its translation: CASSLGGSNEKLFF. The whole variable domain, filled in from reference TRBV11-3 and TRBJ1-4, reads EAGVVQSPRYKIIEKKQPVAFWCNPISGHNTLYWYLQNLGQGPELLIRYENEEAVDDSQLPKDRFSAERLKGVDSTLKIQPAELGDSAVYLCASSLGGSNEKLFFGSGTQLSVL.

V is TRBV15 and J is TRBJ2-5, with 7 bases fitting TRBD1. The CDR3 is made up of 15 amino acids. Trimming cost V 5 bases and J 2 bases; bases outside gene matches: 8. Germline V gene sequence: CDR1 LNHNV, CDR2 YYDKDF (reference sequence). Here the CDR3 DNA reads TGTGCCACCAGCGGATTAGGGGGCGGGCAAGAGACCCAGTACTTC. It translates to CATSGLGGGQETQYF.

CDR3 loop: CSVEGPRTEAFF. DNA of the CDR3: TGCAGCGTTGAAGGGCCCCGCACTGAAGCTTTCTTT. J is TRBJ1-1 and V is TRBV29-1, with no clear D. CDR1 is SQVTM, CDR2 ANQGSEA, per germline. The CDR3 has 12 residues. V lost 1 base, J lost 4 bases, and 7 bases lay in between.

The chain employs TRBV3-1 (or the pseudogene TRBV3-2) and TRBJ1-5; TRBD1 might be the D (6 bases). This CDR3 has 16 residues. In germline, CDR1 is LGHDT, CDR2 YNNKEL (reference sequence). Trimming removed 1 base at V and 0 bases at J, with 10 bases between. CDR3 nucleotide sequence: TGTGCCAGCAGCCAAGGAACAGGGTATAGCAATCAGCCCCAGCATTTT. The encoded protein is CASSQGTGYSNQPQHF.

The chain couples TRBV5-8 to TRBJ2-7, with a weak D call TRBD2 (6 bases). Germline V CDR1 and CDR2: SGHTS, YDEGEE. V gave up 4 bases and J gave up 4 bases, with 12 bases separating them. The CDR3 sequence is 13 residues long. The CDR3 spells CASSPGLTYEQYV. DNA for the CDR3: TGTGCCAGCAGCCCGGGACTGACTTACGAGCAGTACGTC.

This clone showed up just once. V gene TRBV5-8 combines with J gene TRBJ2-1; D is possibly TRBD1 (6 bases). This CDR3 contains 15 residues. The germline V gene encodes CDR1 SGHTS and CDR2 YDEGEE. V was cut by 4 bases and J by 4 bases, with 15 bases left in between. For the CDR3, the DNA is TGTGCCAGCAGCGAAGACAGGACGGGTTACAATGAGCAGTTCTTC. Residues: CASSEDRTGYNEQFF.

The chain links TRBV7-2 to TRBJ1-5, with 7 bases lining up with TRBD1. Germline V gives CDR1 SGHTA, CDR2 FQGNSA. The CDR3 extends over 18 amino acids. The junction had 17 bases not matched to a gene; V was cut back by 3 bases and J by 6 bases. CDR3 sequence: CASSLVGGGSRDSQPQHF. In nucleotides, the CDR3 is TGTGCCAGCAGCTTGGTAGGCGGAGGGAGCAGGGACAGTCAGCCCCAGCATTTT. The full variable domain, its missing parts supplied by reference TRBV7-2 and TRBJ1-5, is GAGVSQSPSNKVTEKGKDVELRCDPISGHTALYWYRQSLGQGLEFLIYFQGNSAPDKSGLPSDRFSAERTGGSVSTLTIQRTQQEDSAVYLCASSLVGGGSRDSQPQHFGDGTRLSIL.

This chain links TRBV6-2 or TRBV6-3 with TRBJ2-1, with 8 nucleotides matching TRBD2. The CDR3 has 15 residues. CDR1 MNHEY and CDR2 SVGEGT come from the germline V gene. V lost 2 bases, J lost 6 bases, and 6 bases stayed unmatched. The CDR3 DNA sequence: TGTGCCAGCAGTTACGGGAGCGGGAGTATCAATGAGCAGTTCTTC. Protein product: CASSYGSGSINEQFF.

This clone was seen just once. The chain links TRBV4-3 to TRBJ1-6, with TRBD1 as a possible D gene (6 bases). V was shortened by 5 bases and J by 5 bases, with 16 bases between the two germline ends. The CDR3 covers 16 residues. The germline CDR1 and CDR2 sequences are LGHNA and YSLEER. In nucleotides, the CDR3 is TGCGCCAGCAGCGAGGGACACATCGGTAATAATTCACCCCTCCACTTT. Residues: CASSEGHIGNNSPLHF.